This record concerns one T cell receptor (beta chain) sequence. Its antigen is not known. The sample belongs to a study of OX40 agonist ivuxolimab in advanced cancers. Profiled with immunoSEQ multiplex PCR; TCRdb holds only in-frame clones, not every one. The sample consists of tens of thousands of clones, 75% to 85% of them appearing once. Germline values: CDR1 SGHRS, CDR2 YFSETQ. The V segment lost 4 bases and the J segment 3 bases; nucleotides outside the gene matches: 7. This CDR3 contains 15 residues. Study-level points and caveats: Some nonresponders also had low normalized T-cell clonal expansion.

The chain has TRBV5-1 and TRBJ2-3, with TRBD1 matching over 8 bases. The receptor was isolated from an adult with an advanced solid tumor such as melanoma, head and neck, liver or kidney cancer. The sequencing used CD4+ or CD8+ T cells sorted from blood, collected in a trial of the OX40 agonist ivuxolimab. CDR3 protein: CASSHRTGWTDTQYF. The CDR3 DNA reads TGCGCCAGCAGCCACCGGACAGGGTGGACAGATACGCAGTATTTT.